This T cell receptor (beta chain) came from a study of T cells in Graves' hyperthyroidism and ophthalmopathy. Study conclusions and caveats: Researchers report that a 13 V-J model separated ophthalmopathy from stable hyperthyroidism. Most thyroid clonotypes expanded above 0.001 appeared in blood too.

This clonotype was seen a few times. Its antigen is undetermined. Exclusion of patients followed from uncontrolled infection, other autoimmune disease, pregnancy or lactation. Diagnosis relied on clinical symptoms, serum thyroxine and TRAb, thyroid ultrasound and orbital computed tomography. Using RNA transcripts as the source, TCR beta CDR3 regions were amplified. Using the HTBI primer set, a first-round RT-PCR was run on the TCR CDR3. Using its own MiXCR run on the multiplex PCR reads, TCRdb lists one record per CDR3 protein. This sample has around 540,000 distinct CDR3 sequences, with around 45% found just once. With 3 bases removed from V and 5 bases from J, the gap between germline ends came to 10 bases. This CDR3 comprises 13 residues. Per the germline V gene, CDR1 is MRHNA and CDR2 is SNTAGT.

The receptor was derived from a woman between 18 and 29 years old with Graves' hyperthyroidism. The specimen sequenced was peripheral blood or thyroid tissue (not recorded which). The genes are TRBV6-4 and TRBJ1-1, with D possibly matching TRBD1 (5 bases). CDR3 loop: CASSERGETEAFF. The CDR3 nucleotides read TGTGCCAGCAGTGAAAGAGGGGAGACTGAAGCTTTCTTT.